A single T cell receptor (beta chain) is shown here with its context. V was trimmed by 0 bases and J by 3 bases, leaving 12 bases between them. The CDR3 is 15 amino acids. Per the germline V gene, CDR1 is LGHNA and CDR2 is YSLEER. The data belong to a study of cytotoxic CD8 clonotypes in ibrutinib-treated CLL. The method was immunoSEQ multiplex PCR; TCRdb's version includes in-frame clones alone and lacks a portion of them. Of about 150,000 clones listed, roughly 83% were seen once; the top ten hold 9.5% to 15%. Sequenced material: PBMCs, taken after 12 months of ibrutinib treatment. This TCR was recovered from a human donor with chronic lymphocytic leukemia. The chain employs TRBV4-3 and TRBJ2-7; possible D gene TRBD1, 5 bases. Here the CDR3 DNA reads TGCGCCAGCAGCCAAGATCAGGACACTTACTACGAGCAGTACTTC. It is translated as CASSQDQDTYYEQYF.